The rows below give T cell receptor beta chains drawn from one sample of a study of beta chain features in type 1 diabetes. The repertoire was sequenced with immunoSEQ multiplex PCR; TCRdb's copy has only in-frame clones and lacks some. The sample shows 150,000 to 200,000 clones, 7% to 9.5% of them seen only once. Sample: central memory CD4+ T cells from blood. The source is a woman aged 25 to 39 with type 1 diabetes. Each CDR3 is given without its conserved first and last residue.

V gene	J gene	CDR3 protein
TRBV27	TRBJ2-1	ASSLAGAYNEQF
TRBV5-1	TRBJ2-3	ASSWSQGLADTDTQY
TRBV19	TRBJ1-1	ASSIVIDRPNTEAF
TRBV4-2	TRBJ2-1	ASSRVADEQF
TRBV30	TRBJ2-3	AWSAGQGVADTQY
TRBV5-1	TRBJ2-1	ASSPGTSGTNEQF
TRBV5-4	TRBJ2-1	ASSFDRRDEQF
TRBV29-1	TRBJ2-1	SVGGTSYNEQF
TRBV5-1	TRBJ2-7	ASSPLPGTGEQY
TRBV4-2	TRBJ1-2	ASSQGQRDSNYGYT
TRBV7-3	TRBJ2-5	ASSLDSREGETQY
TRBV4-2	TRBJ2-3	ASSRAIEADTQY
TRBV5-1	TRBJ2-1	ASGGLAGSPGNEQF
TRBV19	TRBJ2-5	ASSLVGQRETQY
TRBV28	.	ASRPPGEQSEQY
TRBV29-1	TRBJ1-1	SVEGRQSLNTEAF
TRBV21-1	TRBJ2-1	ASSTHTTGTADSDEQF
TRBV4-1	TRBJ2-7	ASSQDLEQSYYEQY
TRBV7-3	TRBJ2-7	ASSPWGGSDEQY
TRBV6-5	TRBJ2-5	ASRGQAQETQY
TRBV7-3	TRBJ2-3	ASSSRPGQGAGSTDTQY
TRBV4-1	TRBJ2-2	ASSQILAGLGVGELF
TRBV30	TRBJ2-1	AWSGLEVQF
TRBV11-2	TRBJ2-5	ASSWEGKGVETQY
TRBV27	TRBJ2-7	ASGPPEREGPYEQY
TRBV7-3	TRBJ1-2	ASSQRTAANYGYT